The clone carrying this TCR beta chain was detected many times. The antigen is not known. Sequencing ends 3 residues short of the CDR3 end; the germline J gene provides the rest. The data were taken from a study of T cell clonality in common variable immunodeficiency. The V gene's germline CDR1 is LNHDA and CDR2 SQIVND (reference sequence). The V end was cut by 2 bases, the J end by 3 bases, with 8 bases between. The CDR3 has 13 residues. Study-level results: Repertoire-complication correlations in CVID were limited by patient heterogeneity. Shared TCRbeta clones were fewer between CVID subjects than controls. Reportedly, TCR beta sequences from common variable immunodeficiency showed fewer deletions and N-nucleotide insertions.

Both groups were predominantly of Caucasian heritage. TCRdb's copy holds only in-frame clones and misses some; the assay was immunoSEQ multiplex PCR. The sample yields around 50,000 clones, without any singletons. The receptor was derived from a person aged 18 to 75 in good health. This chain uses TRBV19 with TRBJ2-7, with D hard to call. The sample taken for sequencing was peripheral blood mononuclear cells. CDR3 region: CASSIRYDYEQYF. The DNA read from the CDR3 is TGTGCCAGTAGTATACGGTATGACTACGAG.